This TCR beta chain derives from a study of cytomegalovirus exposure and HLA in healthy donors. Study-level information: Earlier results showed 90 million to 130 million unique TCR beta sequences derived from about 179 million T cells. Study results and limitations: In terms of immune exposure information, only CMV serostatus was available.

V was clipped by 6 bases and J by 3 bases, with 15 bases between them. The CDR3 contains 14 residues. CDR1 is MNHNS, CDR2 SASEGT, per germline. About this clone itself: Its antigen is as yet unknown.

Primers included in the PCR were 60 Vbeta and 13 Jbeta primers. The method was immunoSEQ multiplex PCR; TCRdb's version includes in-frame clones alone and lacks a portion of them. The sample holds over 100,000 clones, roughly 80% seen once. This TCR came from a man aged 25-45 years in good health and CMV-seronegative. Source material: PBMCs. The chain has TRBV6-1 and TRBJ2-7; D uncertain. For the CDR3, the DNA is TGTGCCAGCAGACCAGCTAGTTTGATCTACGAGCAGTACTTC. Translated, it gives CASRPASLIYEQYF.